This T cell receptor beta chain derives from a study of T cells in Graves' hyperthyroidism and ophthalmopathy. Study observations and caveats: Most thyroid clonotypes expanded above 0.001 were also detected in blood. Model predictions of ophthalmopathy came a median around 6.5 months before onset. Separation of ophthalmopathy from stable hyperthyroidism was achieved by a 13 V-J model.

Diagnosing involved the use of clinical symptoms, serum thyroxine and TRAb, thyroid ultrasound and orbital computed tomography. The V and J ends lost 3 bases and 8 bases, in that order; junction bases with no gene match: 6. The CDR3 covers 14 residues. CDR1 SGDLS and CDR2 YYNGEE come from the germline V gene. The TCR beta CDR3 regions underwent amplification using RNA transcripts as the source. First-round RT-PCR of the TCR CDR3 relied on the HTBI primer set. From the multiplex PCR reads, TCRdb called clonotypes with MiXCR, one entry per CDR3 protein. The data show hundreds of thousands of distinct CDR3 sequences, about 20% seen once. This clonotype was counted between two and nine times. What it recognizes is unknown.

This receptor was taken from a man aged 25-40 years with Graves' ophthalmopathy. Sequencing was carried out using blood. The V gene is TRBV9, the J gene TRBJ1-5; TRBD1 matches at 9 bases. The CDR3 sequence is CASSAGTGIKPQHF. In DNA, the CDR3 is TGTGCCAGCAGCGCCGGGACAGGGATTAAGCCCCAGCATTTT.